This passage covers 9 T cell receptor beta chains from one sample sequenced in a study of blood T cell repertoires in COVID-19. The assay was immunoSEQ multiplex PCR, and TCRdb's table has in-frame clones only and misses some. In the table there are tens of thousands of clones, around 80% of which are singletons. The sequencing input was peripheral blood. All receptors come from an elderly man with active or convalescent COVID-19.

Here the CDR3 reads CASSPNRGGSYNEQFF. CDR3 DNA sequence: TGTGCCAGCAGCCCCAACAGGGGAGGTTCCTACAATGAGCAGTTCTTC. The chain combines TRBV7-6 with TRBJ2-1, with D perhaps TRBD1 (7 bases). This CDR3 has 16 amino acids. CDR1 is SGHVS and CDR2 is FNYEAQ in the germline V gene. V shed 5 bases and J shed 1 base, with 15 bases lying between them.

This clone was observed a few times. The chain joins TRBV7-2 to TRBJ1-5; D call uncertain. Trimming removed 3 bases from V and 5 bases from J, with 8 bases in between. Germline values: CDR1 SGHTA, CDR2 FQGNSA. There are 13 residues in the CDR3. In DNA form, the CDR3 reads TGTGCCAGCAGCTTTAAGAGGGATCAGCCCCAGCATTTT. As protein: CASSFKRDQPQHF.

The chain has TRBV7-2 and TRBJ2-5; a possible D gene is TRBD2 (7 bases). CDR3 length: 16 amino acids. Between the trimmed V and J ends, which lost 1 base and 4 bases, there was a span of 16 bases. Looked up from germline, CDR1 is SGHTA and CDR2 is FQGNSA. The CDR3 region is CASSLGGRGSGETQYF. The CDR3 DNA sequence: TGTGCCAGCAGCTTAGGGGGGCGGGGGAGCGGAGAGACCCAGTACTTC.

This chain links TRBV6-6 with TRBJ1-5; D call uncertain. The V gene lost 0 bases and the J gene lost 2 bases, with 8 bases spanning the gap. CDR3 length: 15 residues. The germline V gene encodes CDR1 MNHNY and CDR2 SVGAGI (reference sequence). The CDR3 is CASSYSVRGNQPQHF. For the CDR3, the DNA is TGTGCCAGCAGTTACTCGGTGCGGGGCAATCAGCCCCAGCATTTT.

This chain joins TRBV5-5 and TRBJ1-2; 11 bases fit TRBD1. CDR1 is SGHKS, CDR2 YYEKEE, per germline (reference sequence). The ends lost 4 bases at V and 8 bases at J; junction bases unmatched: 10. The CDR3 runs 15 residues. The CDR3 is CASSETGQGVNGYTF. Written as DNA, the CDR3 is TGTGCCAGCAGCGAAACGGGACAGGGGGTGAACGGCTACACCTTC. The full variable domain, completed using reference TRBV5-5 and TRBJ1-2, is DAGVTQSPTHLIKTRGQQVTLRCSPISGHKSVSWYQQVLGQGPQFIFQYYEKEERGRGNFPDRFSARQFPNYSSELNVNALLLGDSALYLCASSETGQGVNGYTFGSGTRLTVV.

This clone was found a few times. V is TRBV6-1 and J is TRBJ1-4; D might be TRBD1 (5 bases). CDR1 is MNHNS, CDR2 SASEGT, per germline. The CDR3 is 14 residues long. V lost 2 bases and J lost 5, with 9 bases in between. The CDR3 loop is CASSEFRGNEKLFF. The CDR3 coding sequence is TGTGCCAGCAGTGAATTTCGGGGGAATGAAAAACTGTTTTTT.

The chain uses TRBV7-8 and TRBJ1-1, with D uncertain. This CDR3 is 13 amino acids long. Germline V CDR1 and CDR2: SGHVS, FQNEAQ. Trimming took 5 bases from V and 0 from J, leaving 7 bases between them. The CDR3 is CASSTDMNTEAFF. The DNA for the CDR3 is TGTGCCAGCAGCACCGACATGAACACTGAAGCTTTCTTT.

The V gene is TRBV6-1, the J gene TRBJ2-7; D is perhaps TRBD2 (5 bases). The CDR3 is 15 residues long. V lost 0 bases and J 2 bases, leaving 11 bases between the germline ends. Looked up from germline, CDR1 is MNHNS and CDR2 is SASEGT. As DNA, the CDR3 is TGTGCCAGCAGTGAAGCGCTAGGACTGGCCTACGAGCAGTACTTC. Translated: CASSEALGLAYEQYF.

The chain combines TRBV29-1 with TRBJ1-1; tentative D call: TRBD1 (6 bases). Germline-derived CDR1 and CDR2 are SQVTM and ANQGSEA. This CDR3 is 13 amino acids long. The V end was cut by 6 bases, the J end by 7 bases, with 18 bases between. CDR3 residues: CSVSRLGGGEAFF. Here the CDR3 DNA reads TGCAGCGTCTCCCGGCTGGGAGGGGGTGAAGCTTTCTTT.